This T cell receptor delta chain was sequenced in a study of γδ T cells in repeated Plasmodium falciparum infection. For the study at large: Age- and gender-matched Australian children served as comparison for malaria-exposed Malian children. Malian repertoires were sampled cross-sectionally without transmission and longitudinally through febrile malaria. General study points: Vdelta2-negative gammadelta repertoires appeared less diverse and less shared in Malian than Australian children.

Flow sorting of PBMC yielded separate Vgamma9/Vdelta2+ and Vdelta2-negative gammadelta T cell populations for bulk repertoire analysis. This clone was seen more than once but under ten times. Its antigen is not known. The protein held in TCRdb is that of a much larger clone and does not match this DNA's translation at residue 16, likely because of a read error; the protein shown is translated from the DNA. Germline-derived CDR1 and CDR2 are TSWWSYY and QGS. The CDR3 has 25 amino acids. Trimming removed 2 bases from V and 0 bases from J, with 40 bases in between. TCRdb applied CATT to the multiplex PCR reads for clone calling. Seen here are around 50,000 delta-chain clones, 1.9% observed once, and the top ten hold about 23%.

Source material: gamma-delta T cells from blood. The rearrangement links TRDV1 to TRDJ1; a weak D match, TRDD3 (6 bases). This receptor was obtained from a pool of human donors (malaria-infected and uninfected, not separated). The CDR3 coding sequence is TGTGCTCTTGGGGAATCACACTTCTTCTTCCCCTCCTTTCTGGGGAATTCGGGTTACACCGATAAACTCATCTTT. Translated: CALGESHFFFPSFLGNSGYTDKLIF.